This T cell receptor beta chain was captured by sequencing in a study of control samples from healthy donors and cancer patients (dated by TCRdb to about 2020). Library construction relied on the immunoSEQ multiplex PCR assay. TCRdb holds this immuneACCESS table with in-frame rearrangements only. Some clones are missing; in checked studies, unresolved V genes explain under half, and the rest has no known cause. The table for this sample lists roughly 130,000 clones; approximately 90% of them were counted only once. The ten largest clones represent around 8.9% of the sample. In regard to this clone: Its target antigen remains unknown. No much larger clone is present one base from it, and per-base qualities are unavailable.

The CDR1 and CDR2 encoded by the germline V gene (reference sequence) are MNHNY and SVGAGI. The CDR3 runs 13 amino acids, cysteine and phenylalanine included. The DNA shown is the 39-base CDR3, in frame from base 1. Relative to germline, V is 2 bases shorter and J is 3 bases shorter, with 7 bases between their ends. The TCR sequence derives from a man younger than 30 in good health. The chain is encoded by TRBV6-6 joined to TRBJ1-2, with no reliable assignment of the D segment. The sample was blood. For the CDR3, the sequence is CASSYDSHYGYTF. The base sequence is TGTGCCAGCAGTTACGATAGTCACTATGGCTACACCTTC.